The 15 T cell receptor beta chains below were found in one sample sequenced in a study of OX40 agonist ivuxolimab in advanced cancers. The method was immunoSEQ multiplex PCR; TCRdb's version includes in-frame clones alone and lacks a portion of them. The repertoire consists of tens of thousands of clones, with over 75% occurring once and the leading ten covering roughly 0.3%. This specimen consisted of CD4+ or CD8+ T cells sorted from blood, obtained in a trial of the OX40 agonist ivuxolimab. The receptors were gathered from an adult with an advanced solid tumor such as melanoma, head and neck, liver or kidney cancer.

The chain is built from TRBV12-5 and TRBJ1-1; possibly TRBD1 for D (5 bases). The V and J ends lost 4 bases and 4 bases respectively, with 10 bases between them. The V gene's germline CDR1 is LGHNT and CDR2 FRNRAP. The CDR3 loop spans 13 amino acids. The CDR3 coding sequence is TGTGCTAGTGGTTGGCAGGGCGGCACTGAAGCTTTCTTT. Encoded protein: CASGWQGGTEAFF.

The chain is built from TRBV7-9 and TRBJ1-4; possibly TRBD1 for D (6 bases). CDR1 and CDR2 (germline): SEHNR, FQNEAQ (reference sequence). This CDR3 region has 16 residues. Deletions cut 5 bases from V and 3 bases from J, with 16 bases between. The CDR3 coding sequence is TGTGCCAGCAGCCCGGGACATCGGGCAGCTAATGAAAAACTGTTTTTT. Translation gives CASSPGHRAANEKLFF.

The chain couples TRBV5-4 to TRBJ2-1, with D perhaps matching TRBD1 (6 bases). The CDR3 contains 14 residues. Trimming pared 2 bases from V and 7 bases from J, leaving 13 bases between. CDR1 and CDR2 (germline): SGHNT, YYREEE (reference sequence). The CDR3 spells CASSLAQGVNEQFF. Here the CDR3 DNA reads TGTGCCAGCAGCTTAGCACAGGGAGTGAATGAGCAGTTCTTC.

This clone was recorded once. This chain joins TRBV7-6 and TRBJ1-4; D perhaps matches TRBD1 (5 bases). V was trimmed by 5 bases and J by 1 base, leaving 23 bases between them. This CDR3 is 19 amino acids long. The germline V gene has CDR1 SGHVS and CDR2 FNYEAQ. In DNA form, the CDR3 reads TGTGCCAGCAGCCCTCGCCCCGGACAAAGCGCTATAACTAATGAAAAACTGTTTTTT. Translation: CASSPRPGQSAITNEKLFF.

This chain connects TRBV5-1 to TRBJ2-5; D is ambiguous. Trimming shortened V by 2 bases and J by 2 bases, and 13 bases separated the two germline ends. The CDR3 loop spans 15 amino acids. Germline V gene sequence: CDR1 SGHRS, CDR2 YFSETQ. CDR3 sequence (DNA): TGCGCCAGCAGCTTCTTTGGATCGTCTCAAGAGACCCAGTACTTC. Its translation: CASSFFGSSQETQYF.

This clone was found once. The J gene is TRBJ1-2, the V gene TRBV4-2, with D unresolved. CDR3 size: 17 residues. Germline CDR1 and CDR2: LGHNA and YNFKEQ. V was trimmed by 2 bases and J by 4 bases, leaving 20 bases between them. The CDR3 sequence: CASSQIEREGSGYGYTF. CDR3 coding DNA: TGTGCCAGCAGCCAAATCGAACGGGAGGGATCTGGCTATGGCTACACCTTC.

This clone was seen only once. The CDR3 reads CASSLRDPRSTGAFF. The CDR3 DNA sequence: TGTGCCAGCAGCTTAAGGGACCCCCGCAGTACGGGAGCTTTCTTT. V is TRBV11-2 and J is TRBJ1-1; possibly TRBD1 for D (5 bases). Trimming removed 2 bases from V and 10 bases from J, with 20 bases in between. CDR3 length: 15 amino acids. CDR1 and CDR2 from the germline V gene are SGHAT and FQNNGV.

This rearrangement joins TRBV19 to TRBJ2-1; 8 bases match TRBD1. The V segment lost 7 bases and the J segment 2 bases; nucleotides outside the gene matches: 13. The germline CDR1 and CDR2 sequences are LNHDA and SQIVND (reference sequence). The CDR3 spans 17 residues. The CDR3 region has the DNA TGTGCCAGTACCTCCATATACAGGGGGGACCCCTACAATGAGCAGTTCTTC. It specifies CASTSIYRGDPYNEQFF.

The V gene is TRBV9, the J gene TRBJ2-3, with 8 positions matching TRBD1. This CDR3 comprises 15 residues. V was clipped by 0 bases and J by 5 bases; unmatched bases: 5. Germline lookup yields CDR1 SGDLS and CDR2 YYNGEE. Here the CDR3 DNA reads TGTGCCAGCAGCGTAGGGGGAACAGGGGGAGATACGCAGTATTTT. This sequence encodes CASSVGGTGGDTQYF.

The chain combines TRBV6-6 with TRBJ1-1, with 9 bases fitting TRBD1. The CDR3 has 14 residues. The trim removed 8 bases at V and 2 bases at J, leaving 6 bases unmatched. The germline gives CDR1 MNHNY, CDR2 SVGAGI (reference sequence). CDR3 nucleotide sequence: TGTGCCAGCCGGGACAGGGCTTCTAACACTGAAGCTTTCTTT. Its protein is CASRDRASNTEAFF.

The rearrangement links TRBV7-2 to TRBJ1-1; 10 bases match TRBD1. Germline loops: CDR1 SGHTA, CDR2 FQGNSA. V lost 5 bases and J lost 10; bases outside the gene matches: 13. CDR3 length equals 15 residues. The CDR3 DNA follows: TGTGCCAGCAGCACCTCCGGGACAGGGGCCCGTGGAGCTTTCTTT. Encoded protein: CASSTSGTGARGAFF.

V is TRBV5-4 and J is TRBJ1-2; a possible D gene is TRBD1 (6 bases). Germline V gives CDR1 SGHNT, CDR2 YYREEE (reference sequence). The V gene lost 6 bases and the J gene lost 0 bases, with 18 bases spanning the gap. The CDR3 sequence is 16 residues long. CDR3 nucleotide sequence: TGTGCCAGCACCAGGGGCCCGACTTCAGCTAACTATGGCTACACCTTC. It is translated as CASTRGPTSANYGYTF.

The chain carries TRBV2 and TRBJ1-4; D possibly corresponds to TRBD1 (6 bases). The CDR3 has 14 amino acids. Trimming pared 7 bases from V and 8 bases from J, leaving 17 bases between. Germline V gives CDR1 SNHLY, CDR2 FYNNEI. In DNA, the CDR3 is TGTGCCAGCATGAGGACAGTCCAGTCGGAAAAACTGTTTTTT. It encodes CASMRTVQSEKLFF.

A single count supports this clone. V is TRBV28 and J is TRBJ1-2; perhaps TRBD1 as D (5 bases). CDR1 is MDHEN, CDR2 SYDVKM, per germline. The CDR3 length is 13 residues. V was cut by 5 bases and J by 0 bases, with 7 bases left in between. This CDR3 reads CASSRQPNYGYTF. CDR3 coding DNA: TGTGCCAGCAGTCGACAGCCTAACTATGGCTACACCTTC.

The chain joins TRBV6-1 to TRBJ1-2, with 8 bases aligning to TRBD1. The CDR3 is made up of 15 amino acids. From germline, CDR1 is MNHNS and CDR2 SASEGT. J gave up 0 bases and V 6 bases, and 6 bases lay outside the gene matches. The CDR3 loop is CASSYTDRANYGYTF. In DNA, the CDR3 is TGTGCCAGCAGCTACACGGACAGGGCTAACTATGGCTACACCTTC.